The present TCR beta chain was sequenced within a study of cytomegalovirus exposure and HLA in healthy donors (dated by TCRdb to about 2017). About the investigation overall: According to a later analysis, one platform produced both the 110 or so validation repertoires and the 700 or so repertoires of the first cohort. The aim of the study was to test whether cataloging public T cell receptors could identify signatures of past pathogen exposure. In addition to the first cohort of around 670 subjects, a separate validation cohort of 100 to 150 different subjects was used. The study combined high-throughput TCR immunosequencing, statistical association of individual TCRs with disease status, and machine learning to predict cytomegalovirus infection status. Findings and caveats that apply to the study as a whole: The study gave a list of 150 to 200 TCR beta chains associated with cytomegalovirus. It was suggested by the authors that the approach could potentially be generalized to other disease states and immunological phenotypes. A few of the identified cytomegalovirus-associated TCR beta chains were confirmed in vitro to be specific for cytomegalovirus antigens. The classifier was reported to diagnose cytomegalovirus status with high specificity and sensitivity in both the original cohort and the validation cohort. Subsequent analysis determined that TCRs grouped into clusters in the first cohort also showed a tendency toward co-occurrence across the roughly 130 validation repertoires, and approximately 93% of cluster scores exceeded 0. Across donors, most TCR sequences were observed very rarely, whereas some public TCRs were present in many individuals. A later analysis had no HLA typing for the validation cohort, so co-occurrence there was scored across all 120 or so repertoires.

The CDR3, cysteine through phenylalanine, is 14 amino acids long. Kept here is only the CDR3 DNA, which spans 42 bases and is read in frame from base 1. CDR1 and CDR2 are read off the germline V gene as SGHRS and YFSETQ. Here V drops 4 bases and J drops 8 bases, and the junction holds 11 bases not matched to any gene. Donors formed part of the validation cohort, which comprised over a hundred subjects and was distinct from the first cohort of under 800 subjects. Details on this clone: Its antigen is currently not known. Per-base quality was not reported, and no clone a single base away is much larger than it.

The method behind the library was the immunoSEQ multiplex PCR assay. The source study handled its data this way. A statistical classification framework was developed to diagnose cytomegalovirus status using the catalog of TCR beta chain sequences. The source is immuneACCESS, and TCRdb retained only in-frame sequences with V and J called. Part of the clones is not carried over; for the studies checked, unresolved V genes explain less than half of this, and the remainder is unexplained. That table furnishes V, J and clone size, whereas the DNA furnished D and trimming. The sample table holds under 200,000 clones, of which 85% to 90% were seen once. 4% to 5% of the sample is taken by the ten largest.

This receptor was identified in a man between 18 and 29 years old in good health and CMV-seropositive. The sequence links TRBV5-1 to TRBJ1-2, and 7 junctional nucleotides match TRBD1. Sequencing was done on a sample of PBMCs. Here is the DNA: TGCGCCAGCAGCCAATTAGGACAGGATAAAGGCTACACCTTC. It encodes CASSQLGQDKGYTF. Beyond the CDR3, the reference TRBV5-1 and TRBJ1-2 genes provide the residues; the full variable domain reads: KAGVTQTPRYLIKTRGQQVTLSCSPISGHRSVSWYQQTPGQGLQFLFEYFSETQRNKGNFPGRFSGRQFSNSRSEMNVSTLELGDSALYLCASSQLGQDKGYTFGSGTRLTVV.